A selection of T cell receptor beta chains follows, all from one sample in a study of control samples from healthy donors and cancer patients. The assay was immunoSEQ multiplex PCR, and TCRdb's table has in-frame clones only and misses some. The sample has hundreds of thousands of clones, 80% to 95% seen once. The sample consisted of PBMCs. The receptors derive from a man aged 40-50 years with head and neck cancer. Each CDR3 is given with its conserved first and last residue. The D gene is left open where the match is weak. The listing skips clone size in some rows; elsewhere it reads once, few, many or a size class.

V	length	D	J	size	DNA	CDR3
TRBV7-9	13	.	TRBJ2-7	.	TGTGCCAGCAGCTCTCGGGGGTCCTACGAGCAGTACTTC	CASSSRGSYEQYF
TRBV12-3/TRBV12-4	13	.	TRBJ1-1	.	TGTGCCAGCAGTGCAGGGTGGGCAGGGGAAGCTTTCTTT	CASSAGWAGEAFF
TRBV3-1/TRBV3-2	14	.	TRBJ1-6	.	TGTGCCAGCAGCCAATCAGGGCTCGGGCCACCCCTCCACTTT	CASSQSGLGPPLHF
TRBV6-6	14	TRBD1	TRBJ1-1	.	TGTGCCAGCAGTGCACAGGGGGCGAGGGCTGAAGCTTTCTTT	CASSAQGARAEAFF
TRBV7-9	13	.	TRBJ1-5	few	TGTGCCAGCAGCTTTTCATACAATCAGCCCCAGCATTTT	CASSFSYNQPQHF
TRBV4-3	14	.	TRBJ2-4	.	TGCGCCAGCAGCCAAGAACGGACGTGGAACATTCAGTACTTC	CASSQERTWNIQYF
TRBV5-8	13	.	TRBJ1-1	few	TGTGCCAGCAGCTTTCAGGGAAACACTGAAGCTTTCTTT	CASSFQGNTEAFF
TRBV14	15	.	TRBJ2-2	.	TGTGCCAGCAGCCACAGGAGGGGGCGGACCGGGGAGCTGTTTTTT	CASSHRRGRTGELFF
TRBV28	14	.	TRBJ2-5	.	TGTGCCAGCAGTTTCAGTCGGAATCAAGAGACCCAGTACTTC	CASSFSRNQETQYF
TRBV27	13	.	TRBJ2-1	once	TGTGCCAGCAGTCCCGTCCTGGGCAATGAGCAGTTCTTC	CASSPVLGNEQFF
TRBV4-2	15	TRBD2	TRBJ2-7	.	TGTGCCAGCAGCCAAGAGTGGGGTAGCGGGAGCGAGCAGTACTTC	CASSQEWGSGSEQYF
TRBV7-3	14	.	TRBJ1-6	.	TGTGCCAGCAGCCTTTACGCCAGCTGGTCACCCCTCCACTTT	CASSLYASWSPLHF
TRBV24-1	13	.	TRBJ2-5	.	TGTGCCACCAGCGAAAGCGGGTGGGAGACCCAGTACTTC	CATSESGWETQYF
TRBV24-1	16	TRBD1	TRBJ2-1	.	TGTGCCACCAGTGACCCTAACAGGGGGCTCGACAATGAGCAGTTCTTC	CATSDPNRGLDNEQFF
TRBV27	15	.	TRBJ2-3	.	TGTGCCAGCAGTTTATCGGGGACTGGCACAGATACGCAGTATTTT	CASSLSGTGTDTQYF
TRBV3-1/TRBV3-2	16	.	TRBJ1-1	.	TGTGCCAGCAGCCCCCGTAGAGGGGCCACGAACACTGAAGCTTTCTTT	CASSPRRGATNTEAFF
TRBV7-3	15	TRBD1	TRBJ2-7	.	TGTGCCAGCAGCTTGACAGGGACGGGATCCTACGAGCAGTACTTC	CASSLTGTGSYEQYF
TRBV3-1/TRBV3-2	13	.	TRBJ1-3	.	TGTGCCAGCAGCCAAGCAACCGGAAACACCATATATTTT	CASSQATGNTIYF
TRBV12-5	16	TRBD1	TRBJ2-1	.	TGTGCTAGTGGTTCCAGTACAGGGGCGGACTACAATGAGCAGTTCTTC	CASGSSTGADYNEQFF
TRBV2	12	.	TRBJ2-7	.	TGTGCCAGCATTGTTCGGTCCTACGAGCAGTACTTC	CASIVRSYEQYF
TRBV6-2/TRBV6-3	14	.	TRBJ2-5	.	TGTGCCAGCAGTTACCGGGTGGGTTTCGAGACCCAGTACTTC	CASSYRVGFETQYF
TRBV28	14	TRBD1	TRBJ2-1	.	TGTGCCAGCAGACTGACAGGGGAATACAATGAGCAGTTCTTC	CASRLTGEYNEQFF
TRBV30	11	.	TRBJ1-1	.	TGTGCCTGGAGCCTACGAGGTGAAGCTTTCTTT	CAWSLRGEAFF
TRBV7-3	16	TRBD2	TRBJ2-5	.	TGTGCCAGCAGCTTAAGGCTAGCGGGAGACCAAGAGACCCAGTACTTC	CASSLRLAGDQETQYF
TRBV12-3/TRBV12-4	10	.	TRBJ2-5	.	TGTGCCAGCAGCCAAGAGACCCAGTACTTC	CASSQETQYF
TRBV7-8	13	.	TRBJ1-1	.	TGTGCCAGCAGCTTTACTATGAACACTGAAGCTTTCTTT	CASSFTMNTEAFF
TRBV6-5	15	.	TRBJ2-3	.	TGTGCCAGCAGTTTATACAGGGGAGGTGCAGATACGCAGTATTTT	CASSLYRGGADTQYF
TRBV9	14	.	TRBJ1-4	.	TGTGCCAGCAGCGTAGAAGGGGCGGCTGAAAAACTGTTTTTT	CASSVEGAAEKLFF
TRBV18	17	TRBD1	TRBJ1-1	few	TGTGCCAGCTCACCGATGGGACAGGGGACCGGGAACACTGAAGCTTTCTTT	CASSPMGQGTGNTEAFF
TRBV19	14	TRBD1	TRBJ1-1	.	TGTGCCAGTAGTATAACTACAGGGGCCACTGAAGCTTTCTTT	CASSITTGATEAFF
TRBV7-9	15	.	TRBJ2-2	.	TGTGCCAGCAGCTGGGCCGGACCGAACACCGGGGAGCTGTTTTTT	CASSWAGPNTGELFF
TRBV12-3/TRBV12-4	11	.	TRBJ2-7	.	TGTGCCAGCAGTTATGGCTACGAGCAGTACTTC	CASSYGYEQYF
TRBV3-1/TRBV3-2	17	.	TRBJ2-3	.	TGTGCCAGCAGCCAAGATCCCGCCGGAAGGTACACAGATACGCAGTATTTT	CASSQDPAGRYTDTQYF
TRBV5-1	15	.	TRBJ2-7	.	TGCGCCAGCAGCTTGGCGGAATTGGGATTATACGAGCAGTACTTC	CASSLAELGLYEQYF
TRBV12-3/TRBV12-4	13	TRBD1	TRBJ1-5	.	TGTGCCAGCAGTTTAAGACAGGGGCAGCCCCAGCATTTT	CASSLRQGQPQHF
TRBV4-1	14	TRBD1	TRBJ2-7	.	TGCGCCAGCAGCCCTTGGGACAGATCCTACGAGCAGTACTTC	CASSPWDRSYEQYF
TRBV6-5	14	.	TRBJ1-2	.	TGTGCCAGCAGAGGCGGGGCACAGGGAAGATACTACACCTTC	CASRGGAQGRYYTF
TRBV7-8	16	TRBD1	TRBJ1-1	.	TGTGCCAGCAGCTTCGGCCCGACAGGGGCTATCACTGAAGCTTTCTTT	CASSFGPTGAITEAFF
TRBV7-9	14	TRBD1	TRBJ1-1	.	TGTGCCAGCAGCCTAACAGGGGGCTGGACTGAAGCTTTCTTT	CASSLTGGWTEAFF
TRBV6-6	12	.	TRBJ2-1	.	TGTGCCAGCAGTCTGAGGGACAATGAGCAGTTCTTC	CASSLRDNEQFF
TRBV11-3	13	.	TRBJ2-5	.	TGTGCCAGCAGCTTAGGGGATCAAGAGACCCAGTACTTC	CASSLGDQETQYF
TRBV3-1/TRBV3-2	14	.	TRBJ2-5	.	TGTGCCAGCAGCCAAGTCGGTACTCAAGAGACCCAGTACTTC	CASSQVGTQETQYF
TRBV30	11	.	TRBJ1-4	.	TGTGCCTGGGGATTAAATGAAAAACTGTTTTTT	CAWGLNEKLFF
TRBV29-1	15	.	TRBJ1-2	.	TGCAGCGTTGAAGCGGGGGGGGCCCCCAACTATGGCTACACCTTC	CSVEAGGAPNYGYTF
TRBV27	15	.	TRBJ2-2	.	TGTGCCAGCAGTTTTGACAGGTCGCTCACCGGGGAGCTGTTTTTT	CASSFDRSLTGELFF
TRBV15	15	.	TRBJ2-7	.	TGTGCCACCAGCAGAGGAGTAATGAAGGGCTACGAGCAGTACTTC	CATSRGVMKGYEQYF
TRBV24-1	16	TRBD2	TRBJ2-1	once	TGTGCCACCAGTGATGGGCGGGAGGCGTCCTACAATGAGCAGTTCTTC	CATSDGREASYNEQFF
TRBV6-4	15	TRBD2	TRBJ2-2	.	TGTGCCAGCAGCTTAGGGGAGGGTTCAGCCGGGGAGCTGTTTTTT	CASSLGEGSAGELFF
TRBV5-1	14	.	TRBJ2-3	.	TGCGCCAGCAGCTATGGGGATTTCACAGATACGCAGTATTTT	CASSYGDFTDTQYF
TRBV6-4	13	.	TRBJ2-1	.	TGTGCCAGCAGTCCCGGGACTGCCAATGAGCAGTTCTTC	CASSPGTANEQFF
TRBV6-5	15	.	TRBJ1-1	once	TGTGCCAGCAGCCCCCCGGGGGGTTTAACGGGTGAAGCTTTCTTT	CASSPPGGLTGEAFF
TRBV15	16	TRBD2	TRBJ2-2	.	TGTGCCACCAGCAGAGAACTAGCGTCGAGCACCGGGGAGCTGTTTTTT	CATSRELASSTGELFF
TRBV5-6	14	.	TRBJ1-2	.	TGTGCCAGCAGCTTGGGTTCGAGGAACTATGGCTACACCTTC	CASSLGSRNYGYTF
TRBV5-1	15	.	TRBJ2-3	.	TGCGCCAGCAGCTTATTGCCAGGGGGGGCAGATACGCAGTATTTT	CASSLLPGGADTQYF
TRBV5-1	16	.	TRBJ2-7	.	TGCGCCAGCAGCTCCCGGGGCATTGGACGGACCTACGAGCAGTACTTC	CASSSRGIGRTYEQYF
TRBV9	16	TRBD1	TRBJ2-1	.	TGTGCCAGCAGCAAATGGGGAAGGGGACAGGGGAATGAGCAGTTCTTC	CASSKWGRGQGNEQFF
TRBV10-1	13	TRBD1	TRBJ1-1	.	TGCGCCAGCAGAGCCGGGACAGCCACTGAAGCTTTCTTT	CASRAGTATEAFF
TRBV29-1	12	.	TRBJ2-7	.	TGCAGCGTTGAAGAGGGCACCTACGAGCAGTACTTC	CSVEEGTYEQYF
TRBV3-1/TRBV3-2	13	.	TRBJ2-1	.	TGTGCCAGCAGCCAAGGCCCGACCGTTGAGCAGTTCTTC	CASSQGPTVEQFF
TRBV3-1/TRBV3-2	14	.	TRBJ2-1	.	TGTGCCAGCAGCCAAGAAAAGGGCGGGGTTGAGCAGTTCTTC	CASSQEKGGVEQFF